The sequence of this T cell receptor (beta chain) was determined in a study of blood T cells in healthy people across ages. Study-level points and caveats: Possibly confounding the expanded clonotype changes was the fact that donor CMV status was unknown.

Turning to this clonotype: The antigen remains undetermined.

The CDR3 covers 13 residues. The germline gives CDR1 SQVTM, CDR2 ANQGSEA. V lost 4 bases and J 0 bases, leaving 10 bases between the germline ends. Using a J-beta primer mix together with a sample-barcoded 5' primer, a second PCR was run for roughly 6 to 12 cycles. TCRdb reprocessed the 5' RACE reads with MiXCR, giving one entry per CDR3 protein. Of more than 650,000 distinct CDR3 sequences in the sample, roughly 50% were seen once. Every donor gave ten milliliters of peripheral blood. The chain links TRBV29-1 to TRBJ2-7, with D possibly TRBD2 on 6 matching bases. What was sequenced was blood. The TCR was taken from an elderly man in good health. CDR3 bases: TGCAGCGTTGCTTACGGGAGCTCCTACGAGCAGTACTTC. Its translation: CSVAYGSSYEQYF.